The 4 T cell receptor beta chains below come from one sample, sequenced in a study of blood T cells in healthy people across ages (dated by TCRdb to between 2015 and 2016). The library was generated by 5' RACE. These reads were obtained on an Illumina HiSeq 2500. The second PCR ran for about 6 to 12 cycles and used a J-beta primer mix along with a sample-barcoded 5' primer. The public reads were reanalyzed by TCRdb: fastp trimming at Q25, MiXCR alignment, in-frame beta chains only. Rows are combined by CDR3 protein, so each entry shows the most common genes and DNA. The sample profile shows over a million distinct CDR3 sequences; approximately 42% of them were found once. Of the sample, 7.9% falls within the top ten clones. The sample comprised blood. The receptors shown here come from a woman under 30 in good health.

Points on this clonotype: A single base separates this from a much larger clone, so it may be a read error. The genes are TRBV25-1 and TRBJ2-1; no reliable D call. This CDR3 contains 13 residues. The germline V gene encodes CDR1 MGHDK and CDR2 SYGVNS. The CDR3 DNA reads as TGTGCCAGCAGTACTGAGATCTACAATGAGCAGCTCTTC. Protein sequence: CASSTEIYNEQLF.

A note on this clonotype: A much larger clone lies a single base off, so this may be a read error. The chain couples TRBV10-3 to TRBJ1-4; no firm D call. Germline V gene lookup returns CDR1 ENHRY and CDR2 SYGVKD. The CDR3 sequence is 14 residues long. This CDR3 reads CAISGNGPNENLFF. CDR3 DNA sequence: TGTGCCATCAGTGGGAACGGACCTAATGAAAACCTGTTTTTT.

This clonotype was observed a few times. The V gene is TRBV2, the J gene TRBJ1-2, with 7 bases that match TRBD1. Looked up from germline, CDR1 is SNHLY and CDR2 is FYNNEI. This CDR3 has 16 amino acids. The V and J ends lost 6 bases and 4 bases, in that order; junction bases with no gene match: 14. This chain's CDR3 is CASRQTGPNLGYGYTF. The CDR3 bases are TGTGCCAGCAGACAGACAGGGCCGAACTTGGGCTATGGCTACACCTTC.

Regarding this clonotype: A junction boundary mismatches the germline segment, possibly from a read error. The rearrangement uses TRBV12-5 and TRBJ2-2, with 8 bases that match TRBD2. Germline V gives CDR1 LGHNT, CDR2 FRNRAP. This CDR3 has 17 residues. The CDR3 region has the DNA TGTGCTAGTGGTTTGGTATTGGGCGGGGGGAACACCGGAGAGCTGTTTTTT. As protein: CASGLVLGGGNTGELFF.